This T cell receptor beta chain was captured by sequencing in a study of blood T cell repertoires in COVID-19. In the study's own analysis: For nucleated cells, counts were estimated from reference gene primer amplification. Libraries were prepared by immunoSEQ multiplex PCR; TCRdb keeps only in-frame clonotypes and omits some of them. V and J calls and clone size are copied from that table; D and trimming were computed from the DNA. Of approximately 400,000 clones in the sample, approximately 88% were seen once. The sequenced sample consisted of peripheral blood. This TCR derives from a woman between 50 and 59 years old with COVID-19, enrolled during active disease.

The CDR3 nucleotides read TGTGCCAGCAGTTTATCAACAGGGGCAATTCAGGGTTCACCCCTCCACTTT. Protein product: CASSLSTGAIQGSPLHF. This chain connects TRBV28 to TRBJ1-6; 7 nucleotides agree with TRBD1. CDR1 and CDR2 from the germline V gene are MDHEN and SYDVKM. The CDR3 totals 17 residues. V was clipped by 1 base and J by 9 bases; unmatched bases: 12.